This TCR beta chain was sequenced during a study of blood T cell dynamics during melanoma immunotherapy. Assay used: immunoSEQ multiplex PCR; TCRdb lists only in-frame clones, some missing. Of around 10,000 clones listed, 75% to 90% are singletons. The time point was: week 3, after first cycle of checkpoint inhibitor. Germline V gives CDR1 SGHTA, CDR2 FQGNSA. The CDR3 loop spans 16 amino acids. With 1 base clipped from V and 7 bases from J, the junction kept 4 bases outside the gene matches. This TCR came from a human donor with melanoma. J is TRBJ2-1 and V is TRBV7-2; 13 positions agree with TRBD2. Sample: blood, taken from a patient treated with checkpoint blockade. The chain's CDR3 is CASSLVSLAGGNEQFF. The CDR3 DNA follows: TGTGCCAGCAGCTTAGTGTCACTAGCGGGGGGGAATGAGCAGTTCTTC. Complete variable domain (other parts from reference TRBV7-2 and TRBJ2-1): GAGVSQSPSNKVTEKGKDVELRCDPISGHTALYWYRQSLGQGLEFLIYFQGNSAPDKSGLPSDRFSAERTGGSVSTLTIQRTQQEDSAVYLCASSLVSLAGGNEQFFGPGTRLTVL.